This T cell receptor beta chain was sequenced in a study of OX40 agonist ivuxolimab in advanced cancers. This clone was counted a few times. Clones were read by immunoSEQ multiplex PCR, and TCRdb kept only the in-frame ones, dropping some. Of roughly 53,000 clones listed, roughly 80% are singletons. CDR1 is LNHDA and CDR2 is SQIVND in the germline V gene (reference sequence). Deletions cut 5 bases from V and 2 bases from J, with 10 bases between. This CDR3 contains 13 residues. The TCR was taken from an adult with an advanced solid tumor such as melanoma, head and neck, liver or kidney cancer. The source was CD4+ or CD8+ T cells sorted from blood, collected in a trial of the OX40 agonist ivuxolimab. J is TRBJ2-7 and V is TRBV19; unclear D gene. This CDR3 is CASSSGETYEQYF. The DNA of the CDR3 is TGTGCCAGTAGTTCGGGCGAAACCTACGAGCAGTACTTC.